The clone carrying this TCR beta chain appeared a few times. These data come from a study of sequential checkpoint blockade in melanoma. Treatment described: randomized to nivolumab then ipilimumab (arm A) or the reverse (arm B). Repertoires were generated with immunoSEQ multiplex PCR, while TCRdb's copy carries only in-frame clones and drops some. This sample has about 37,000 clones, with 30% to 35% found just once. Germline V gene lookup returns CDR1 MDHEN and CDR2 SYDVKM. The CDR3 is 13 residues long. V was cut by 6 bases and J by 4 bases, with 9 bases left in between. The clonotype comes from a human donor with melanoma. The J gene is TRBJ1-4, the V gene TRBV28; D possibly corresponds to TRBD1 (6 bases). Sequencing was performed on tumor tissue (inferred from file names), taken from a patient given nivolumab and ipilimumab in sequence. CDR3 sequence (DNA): TGTGCCAGCAGGGGGGGGCTTAATGAAAAACTGTTTTTT. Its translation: CASRGGLNEKLFF.